These T cell receptor beta chains were read from a single sample in a study of blood T cells in healthy people across ages. TCRdb re-derived calls from the 5' RACE reads in MiXCR, one entry per CDR3 protein. This repertoire shows roughly 680,000 distinct CDR3 sequences, about 52% found once; its top ten account for roughly 34%. Sequenced: blood. The receptors stem from a woman aged 55-69 years in good health. Both conserved end residues are part of each CDR3. The D gene is left open where the match is weak. The size entry is marked missing in some rows and otherwise reads once, few, many or a size class.

cdr3_aa: CASSPRTGGNEQFF; cdr3_nt: TGTGCCAGCAGCCCCCGGACAGGGGGCAATGAGCAGTTCTTC; d_call: TRBD1; j_call: TRBJ2-1; clone_size: many; v_call: TRBV11-3
cdr3_aa: CASSQEWRDRGYTF; cdr3_nt: TGTGCCAGCAGCCAAGAATGGAGGGATCGTGGCTACACCTTC; d_call: NA; j_call: TRBJ1-2; clone_size: once; v_call: TRBV14
cdr3_aa: CASSRTGYGYTF; cdr3_nt: TGTGCCAGCAGTCGGACAGGCTATGGCTACACCTTC; d_call: TRBD1; j_call: TRBJ1-2; clone_size: NA; v_call: TRBV28
cdr3_aa: CASRRDQLYNEQYF; cdr3_nt: TGTGCCAGCAGGAGGGACCAGCTCTACAATGAGCAGTACTTC; d_call: NA; j_call: TRBJ2-7; clone_size: NA; v_call: TRBV27
cdr3_aa: CAISATGTDTQYF; cdr3_nt: TGTGCCATCAGTGCCACAGGTACAGATACGCAGTATTTT; d_call: NA; j_call: TRBJ2-3; clone_size: few; v_call: TRBV10-3
cdr3_aa: CASSIRENTEAFF; cdr3_nt: TGTGCCAGTAGTATTCGGGAAAACACTGAAGCTTTCTTT; d_call: NA; j_call: TRBJ1-1; clone_size: few; v_call: TRBV19
cdr3_aa: CASSPPGDTEAFF; cdr3_nt: TGTGCCAGCTCACCACCGGGGGACACTGAAGCTTTCTTT; d_call: NA; j_call: TRBJ1-1; clone_size: NA; v_call: TRBV18
cdr3_aa: CASSVAGGAEQFF; cdr3_nt: TGTGCCAGCTCTGTAGCGGGAGGGGCTGAGCAGTTCTTC; d_call: TRBD2; j_call: TRBJ2-1; clone_size: NA; v_call: TRBV18
cdr3_aa: CASSESIGQHYGYTF; cdr3_nt: TGTGCCAGCAGTGAATCAATAGGACAGCACTATGGCTACACCTTC; d_call: NA; j_call: TRBJ1-2; clone_size: NA; v_call: TRBV6-1
cdr3_aa: CSAIAGSAEQYF; cdr3_nt: TGCAGTGCTATAGCGGGGTCCGCCGAGCAGTACTTC; d_call: TRBD2; j_call: TRBJ2-7; clone_size: NA; v_call: TRBV20-1
cdr3_aa: CASSLGIWDEKLFF; cdr3_nt: TGTGCCAGCAGCTTAGGAATTTGGGACGAAAAACTGTTTTTT; d_call: NA; j_call: TRBJ1-4; clone_size: NA; v_call: TRBV7-2
cdr3_aa: CSAGNGLVYEQYF; cdr3_nt: TGCAGTGCGGGAAACGGACTAGTCTACGAGCAGTACTTC; d_call: TRBD2; j_call: TRBJ2-7; clone_size: once; v_call: TRBV20-1
cdr3_aa: CASSAQPSGNTIYF; cdr3_nt: TGTGCCAGCAGCGCGCAGCCTTCTGGAAACACCATATATTTT; d_call: NA; j_call: TRBJ1-3; clone_size: NA; v_call: TRBV9
cdr3_aa: CSARTGPNQPQHF; cdr3_nt: TGCAGTGCTAGGACAGGGCCCAATCAGCCCCAGCATTTT; d_call: TRBD1; j_call: TRBJ1-5; clone_size: NA; v_call: TRBV20-1
cdr3_aa: CSVNTDSEAFF; cdr3_nt: TGCAGCGTTAATACAGATTCTGAAGCTTTCTTT; d_call: NA; j_call: TRBJ1-1; clone_size: NA; v_call: TRBV29-1
cdr3_aa: CASSLPGTGAAEAFF; cdr3_nt: TGTGCCAGCAGCTTGCCCGGGACAGGGGCGGCTGAAGCTTTCTTT; d_call: TRBD1; j_call: TRBJ1-1; clone_size: NA; v_call: TRBV7-2
cdr3_aa: CASSFTSGRNEQFF; cdr3_nt: TGCGCCAGCAGCTTCACTAGCGGAAGGAATGAGCAGTTCTTC; d_call: TRBD2; j_call: TRBJ2-1; clone_size: NA; v_call: TRBV5-1
cdr3_aa: CASSPRGGSSYNEQFF; cdr3_nt: TGTGCCAGCAGCCCACGAGGGGGGAGCTCCTACAATGAGCAGTTCTTC; d_call: NA; j_call: TRBJ2-1; clone_size: NA; v_call: TRBV9
cdr3_aa: CASNGGLAENIQYF; cdr3_nt: TGTGCCAGCAACGGTGGACTAGCGGAAAACATTCAGTACTTC; d_call: TRBD2; j_call: TRBJ2-4; clone_size: NA; v_call: TRBV7-2
cdr3_aa: CASSGDLNYEQYF; cdr3_nt: TGTGCCAGCAGCGGGGACCTGAACTACGAGCAGTACTTC; d_call: NA; j_call: TRBJ2-7; clone_size: NA; v_call: TRBV7-2
cdr3_aa: CASRATGNEQFF; cdr3_nt: TGTGCCAGCAGAGCTACAGGGAATGAGCAGTTCTTC; d_call: NA; j_call: TRBJ2-1; clone_size: NA; v_call: TRBV12-3/TRBV12-4
cdr3_aa: CTSSHQYEQYF; cdr3_nt: TGTACCAGCAGTCATCAATACGAGCAGTACTTC; d_call: NA; j_call: TRBJ2-7; clone_size: NA; v_call: TRBV2
cdr3_aa: CSPRSSLGTDTQYF; cdr3_nt: TGCAGCCCCCGGAGTAGCCTTGGCACAGATACGCAGTATTTT; d_call: NA; j_call: TRBJ2-3; clone_size: NA; v_call: TRBV20-1
cdr3_aa: CASRTDRITYEQYF; cdr3_nt: TGTGCCAGCAGAACGGACAGGATTACCTACGAGCAGTACTTC; d_call: TRBD1; j_call: TRBJ2-7; clone_size: NA; v_call: TRBV6-5
cdr3_aa: CTSSPRTQGLNSPLHF; cdr3_nt: TGTACCAGCAGCCCACGAACTCAGGGGCTGAATTCACCCCTCCACTTT; d_call: NA; j_call: TRBJ1-6; clone_size: NA; v_call: TRBV5-5
cdr3_aa: CASTNSGANVLTF; cdr3_nt: TGTGCCAGCACTAACTCTGGGGCCAACGTCCTGACTTTC; d_call: NA; j_call: TRBJ2-6; clone_size: many; v_call: TRBV6-1
cdr3_aa: CSASWGGVLEAFF; cdr3_nt: TGCAGTGCTAGTTGGGGGGGTGTGCTAGAAGCTTTCTTT; d_call: NA; j_call: TRBJ1-1; clone_size: few; v_call: TRBV20-1
cdr3_aa: CASSSGLVQGIYEEYF; cdr3_nt: TGTGCCAGCAGCTCGGGACTAGTTCAGGGCATCTACGAGGAGTACTTC; d_call: TRBD2; j_call: TRBJ2-7; clone_size: once; v_call: TRBV7-2
cdr3_aa: CASSPGNADTQYF; cdr3_nt: TGTGCCAGCAGCCCCGGCAATGCAGATACGCAGTATTTT; d_call: NA; j_call: TRBJ2-3; clone_size: NA; v_call: TRBV7-3
cdr3_aa: CASSLPLGGETQYF; cdr3_nt: TGTGCCAGCAGCTTACCCCTGGGGGGAGAGACCCAGTACTTC; d_call: NA; j_call: TRBJ2-5; clone_size: NA; v_call: TRBV7-9
cdr3_aa: CASSLRQGGAQQFF; cdr3_nt: TGTGCCAGCAGTTTGCGCCAGGGTGGGGCTCAGCAGTTCTTC; d_call: NA; j_call: TRBJ2-1; clone_size: once; v_call: TRBV28
cdr3_aa: CSARPLGTGSPAFF; cdr3_nt: TGCAGCGCACGCCCCCTCGGGACAGGGTCCCCTGCTTTCTTT; d_call: TRBD1; j_call: TRBJ1-1; clone_size: NA; v_call: TRBV29-1
cdr3_aa: CASSFPTEAFF; cdr3_nt: TGTGCCAGCAGTTTCCCCACTGAAGCTTTCTTT; d_call: NA; j_call: TRBJ1-1; clone_size: NA; v_call: TRBV12-3/TRBV12-4
cdr3_aa: CSASRDRGHYGYTF; cdr3_nt: TGCAGTGCTTCACGGGACAGGGGGCACTATGGCTACACCTTC; d_call: TRBD1; j_call: TRBJ1-2; clone_size: few; v_call: TRBV20-1